Listed here is a single T cell receptor beta chain. Trimming removed 5 bases from V and 5 bases from J, with 15 bases in between. Germline lookup yields CDR1 SGHAT and CDR2 FQNNGV. This CDR3 has 14 residues. Reverse transcription of extracted RNA yielded cDNA, which provided the sequencing template. Sequenced by immunoSEQ multiplex PCR; TCRdb stores in-frame clones only, minus some. Among more than 110,000 clones listed, roughly four fifths were seen once. This sample is drawn from a study of CD8+ T cells in alopecia areata. Specified treatment: oral pan-JAK inhibitor, 5-10 mg twice daily. Lesional scalp punch biopsies and peripheral blood came from alopecia areata patients.

The sequence was collected from a human donor with alopecia areata. The chain recombines TRBV11-2 with TRBJ1-2; D is perhaps TRBD1 (6 bases). The sequenced sample was CD8+ T cells sorted from blood, obtained at week 4, from a patient treated with tofacitinib. CDR3 sequence (DNA): TGTGCCAGCAGCGTATGGGACACAAAATATGGCTACACCTTC. Translating gives CASSVWDTKYGYTF. The full variable domain, its missing parts supplied by reference TRBV11-2 and TRBJ1-2, is EAGVAQSPRYKIIEKRQSVAFWCNPISGHATLYWYQQILGQGPKLLIQFQNNGVVDDSQLPKDRFSAERLKGVDSTLKIQPAKLEDSAVYLCASSVWDTKYGYTFGSGTRLTVV.